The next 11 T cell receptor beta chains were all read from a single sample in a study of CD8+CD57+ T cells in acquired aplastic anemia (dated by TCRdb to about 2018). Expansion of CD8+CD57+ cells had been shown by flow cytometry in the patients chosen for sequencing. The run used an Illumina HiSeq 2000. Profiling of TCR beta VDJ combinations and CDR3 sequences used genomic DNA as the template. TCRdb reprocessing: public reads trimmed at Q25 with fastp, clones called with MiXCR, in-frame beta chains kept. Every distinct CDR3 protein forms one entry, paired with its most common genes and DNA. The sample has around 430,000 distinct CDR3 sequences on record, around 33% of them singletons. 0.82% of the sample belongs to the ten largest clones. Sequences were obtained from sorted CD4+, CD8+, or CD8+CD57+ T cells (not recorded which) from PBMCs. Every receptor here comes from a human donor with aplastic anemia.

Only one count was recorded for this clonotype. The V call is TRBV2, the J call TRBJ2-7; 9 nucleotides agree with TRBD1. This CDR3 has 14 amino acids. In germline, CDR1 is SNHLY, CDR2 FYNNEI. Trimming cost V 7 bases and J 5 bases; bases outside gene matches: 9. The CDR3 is CASNLRTGVDEQYF. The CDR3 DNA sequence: TGTGCCAGCAACCTAAGGACAGGGGTAGACGAGCAGTACTTC.

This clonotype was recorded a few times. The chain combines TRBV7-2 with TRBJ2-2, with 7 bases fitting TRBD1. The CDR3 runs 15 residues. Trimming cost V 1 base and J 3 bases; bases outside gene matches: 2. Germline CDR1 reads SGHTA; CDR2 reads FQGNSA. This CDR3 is CASSLVQGDTGELFF. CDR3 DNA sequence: TGTGCCAGCAGCTTAGTGCAGGGGGACACCGGGGAGCTGTTTTTT.

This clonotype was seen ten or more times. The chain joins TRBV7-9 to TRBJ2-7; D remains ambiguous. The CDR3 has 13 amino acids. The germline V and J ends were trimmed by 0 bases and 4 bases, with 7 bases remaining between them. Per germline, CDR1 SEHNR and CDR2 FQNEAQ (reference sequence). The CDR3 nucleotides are TGTGCCAGCAGCTTAGCGTTTAATTACGAGCAGTACTTC. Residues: CASSLAFNYEQYF.

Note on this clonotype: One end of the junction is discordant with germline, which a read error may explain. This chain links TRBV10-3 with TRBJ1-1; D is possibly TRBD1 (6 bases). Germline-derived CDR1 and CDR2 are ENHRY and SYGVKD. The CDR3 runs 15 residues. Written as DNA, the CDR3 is TGTGCCAGCAGTTACTCGATAGAACAGGGCACTGAAGCTTTCTTT. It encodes CASSYSIEQGTEAFF.

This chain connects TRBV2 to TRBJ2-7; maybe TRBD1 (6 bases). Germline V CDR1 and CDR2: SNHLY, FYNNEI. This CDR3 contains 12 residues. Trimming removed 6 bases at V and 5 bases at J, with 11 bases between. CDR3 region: CASRAQGHEQYF. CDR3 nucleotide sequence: TGTGCCAGCAGGGCACAGGGCCACGAGCAGTACTTC.

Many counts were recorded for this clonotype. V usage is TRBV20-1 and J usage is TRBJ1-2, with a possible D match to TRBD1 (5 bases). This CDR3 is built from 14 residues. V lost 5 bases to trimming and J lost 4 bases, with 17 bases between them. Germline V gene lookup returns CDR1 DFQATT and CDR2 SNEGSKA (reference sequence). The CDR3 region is CSAGGSYVGYGYTF. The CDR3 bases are TGCAGTGCTGGGGGGTCTTACGTCGGCTATGGCTACACCTTC.

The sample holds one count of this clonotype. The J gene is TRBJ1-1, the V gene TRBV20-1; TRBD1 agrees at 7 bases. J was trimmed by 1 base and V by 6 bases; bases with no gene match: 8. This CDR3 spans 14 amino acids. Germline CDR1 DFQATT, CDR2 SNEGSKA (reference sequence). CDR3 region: CSAQQGTANTEAFF. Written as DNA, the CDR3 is TGCAGTGCCCAGCAGGGGACAGCGAACACTGAAGCTTTCTTT.

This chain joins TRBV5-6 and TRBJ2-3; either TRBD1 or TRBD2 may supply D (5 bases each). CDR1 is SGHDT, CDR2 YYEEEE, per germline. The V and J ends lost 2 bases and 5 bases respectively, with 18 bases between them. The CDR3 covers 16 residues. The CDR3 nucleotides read TGTGCCAGCAGCTTCGTAGGGGAGTCAGGTATAGATACGCAGTATTTT. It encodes CASSFVGESGIDTQYF.

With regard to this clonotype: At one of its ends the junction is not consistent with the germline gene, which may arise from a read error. The CDR3 region has the DNA TGTGCCAGCAGTTACTCGACAGGGTCATGGAAAGGGCCCCAGTACTTC. Protein: CASSYSTGSWKGPQYF. The chain uses TRBV10-3 and TRBJ2-5; 7 bases are shared with TRBD1. Germline V gene lookup returns CDR1 ENHRY and CDR2 SYGVKD. The CDR3 runs to 16 residues.

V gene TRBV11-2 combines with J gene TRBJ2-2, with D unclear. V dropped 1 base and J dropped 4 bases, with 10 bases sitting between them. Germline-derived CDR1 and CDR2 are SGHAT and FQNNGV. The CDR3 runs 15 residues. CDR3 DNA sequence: TGTGCCAGCAGCTTAGTTCGGCGAAGCACCGGGGAGCTGTTTTTT. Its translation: CASSLVRRSTGELFF.

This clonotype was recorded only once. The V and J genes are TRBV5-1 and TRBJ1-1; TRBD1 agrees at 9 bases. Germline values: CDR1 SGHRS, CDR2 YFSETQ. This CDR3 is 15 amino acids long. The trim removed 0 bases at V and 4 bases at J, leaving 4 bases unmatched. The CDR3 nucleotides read TGCGCCAGCAGCTTGGGACAGGGGGTGGGCACTGAAGCTTTCTTT. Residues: CASSLGQGVGTEAFF.